Shown below are 21 T cell receptor beta chains from a single sample sequenced in a study of blood T cell repertoires in COVID-19. TCRdb's table, derived via immunoSEQ multiplex PCR, lists solely in-frame clones and lacks some. This sample carries 100,000 to 150,000 clones, around 80% of them seen once, and the ten largest clones take about 2.2%. Sequencing input: PBMCs or T cells enriched from blood (not recorded which). The receptors derive from a man aged 40-49 years with acute COVID-19.

V is TRBV19 and J is TRBJ1-6; 9 nucleotides align to TRBD1. CDR1 is LNHDA and CDR2 is SQIVND in the germline V gene (reference sequence). The CDR3 is 14 residues long. The junction had 3 bases not matched to a gene; V was cut back by 5 bases and J by 7 bases. The CDR3 loop reads CASSLDRGNSPLHF. The CDR3, as DNA: TGTGCCAGTAGTCTCGACAGGGGGAATTCACCCCTCCACTTT.

The CDR3: CASSESYRSSYNEQFF. As DNA, the CDR3 is TGTGCCAGCAGTGAGAGCTACCGGAGCTCCTACAATGAGCAGTTCTTC. This chain uses TRBV6-1 with TRBJ2-1; D ambiguous. This CDR3 region has 16 residues. The V end was cut by 3 bases, the J end by 0 bases, with 12 bases between. The germline V gene has CDR1 MNHNS and CDR2 SASEGT.

The chain employs TRBV6-6 and TRBJ1-1; a weak D match, TRBD1 (5 bases). The length of the CDR3 is 16 residues. With 0 bases removed from V and 5 bases from J, the gap between germline ends came to 16 bases. CDR1 and CDR2 from the germline V gene are MNHNY and SVGAGI (reference sequence). As DNA, the CDR3 is TGTGCCAGCAGTTACTCGATGTCCAGGGAAGGAACTGAAGCTTTCTTT. This encodes CASSYSMSREGTEAFF.

This clone occurred once. The chain joins TRBV5-5 to TRBJ2-5, with no clear D. V was clipped by 6 bases and J by 1 base, with 10 bases between them. The CDR3 consists of 13 residues. Germline values: CDR1 SGHKS, CDR2 YYEKEE (reference sequence). The CDR3 region is CASTLNSQETQYF. For the CDR3, the DNA is TGTGCCAGCACCCTAAACAGCCAAGAGACCCAGTACTTC.

Regarding this clone: Additional DNA sequences in this sample encode the identical CDR3. V and J are TRBV5-1 and TRBJ2-5; D is unresolved. Germline CDR1 SGHRS, CDR2 YFSETQ. The ends were cut back, 4 bases at V and 2 bases at J, with 3 bases in the middle. This CDR3 contains 11 residues. CDR3 amino acids: CASSLQETQYF. In DNA, the CDR3 is TGCGCCAGCAGCCTACAAGAGACCCAGTACTTC. Together with reference TRBV5-1 and TRBJ2-5, the CDR3 gives the full variable domain: KAGVTQTPRYLIKTRGQQVTLSCSPISGHRSVSWYQQTPGQGLQFLFEYFSETQRNKGNFPGRFSGRQFSNSRSEMNVSTLELGDSALYLCASSLQETQYFGPGTRLLVL.

The sample holds a few counts of this clone. V and J are TRBV7-9 and TRBJ2-7, with TRBD2 matching over 13 bases. Germline loops: CDR1 SEHNR, CDR2 FQNEAQ (reference sequence). The V segment lost 4 bases and the J segment 5 bases; nucleotides outside the gene matches: 14. The CDR3 totals 18 residues. The CDR3 DNA sequence: TGTGCCAGCAGCTCGGATCTAGGGGGACTAGCGGGATCCAACGAGCAGTACTTC. Translated, it gives CASSSDLGGLAGSNEQYF.

Concerning this clone itself: The junction departs from germline at one end; a sequencing error may be responsible. J is TRBJ1-1 and V is TRBV10-3; 11 nucleotides line up with TRBD1. The length of the CDR3 is 14 residues. Germline lookup yields CDR1 ENHRY and CDR2 SYGVKD. The DNA for the CDR3 is TGTGCCATCAGCCGGGACAGGGGGAACGCTGAAGCTTTCTTT. Translated, it gives CAISRDRGNAEAFF.

The V and J genes are TRBV27 and TRBJ1-1; D not resolved. The germline gives CDR1 MNHEY, CDR2 SMNVEV (reference sequence). The V end lost 1 base, the J end lost 1 base, and 4 bases lay between the germline ends. The CDR3 length is 13 residues. The CDR3 loop reads CASSLYRNTEAFF. As DNA, the CDR3 is TGTGCCAGCAGTTTATACAGGAACACTGAAGCTTTCTTT.

The chain combines TRBV3-1 (or the pseudogene TRBV3-2) with TRBJ1-3, with D unclear. Germline-derived CDR1 and CDR2 are LGHDT and YNNKEL (reference sequence). This CDR3 region has 12 residues. Trimming pared 8 bases from V and 4 bases from J, leaving 9 bases between. The CDR3 nucleotides read TGTGCCAGCCGAATGGCCGGAAACACCATATATTTT. Its protein product is CASRMAGNTIYF.

The V call is TRBV15, the J call TRBJ1-3; D call uncertain. CDR1 and CDR2 (germline): LNHNV, YYDKDF (reference sequence). The V end was cut by 2 bases, the J end by 7 bases, with 12 bases between. This CDR3 comprises 14 residues. The CDR3 region has the DNA TGTGCCACCAGCAGACCCCCTCCGGGGAACACCATATATTTT. Translated: CATSRPPPGNTIYF.

J is TRBJ2-5 and V is TRBV11-3; possible D gene TRBD2, 5 bases. V was clipped by 1 base and J by 2 bases, with 8 bases between them. The CDR3 length is 14 residues. Looked up from germline, CDR1 is SGHNT and CDR2 is YENEEA. The DNA of the CDR3 is TGTGCCAGCAGCTTAGGCGGCGGGCAAGAGACCCAGTACTTC. Residues: CASSLGGGQETQYF.

The V gene is TRBV6-5, the J gene TRBJ2-1; 13 bases fit TRBD2. The CDR3 is made up of 15 amino acids. V dropped 7 bases and J dropped 9; count of bases not matched to a gene: 9. Germline-derived CDR1 and CDR2 are MNHEY and SVGAGI. CDR3 loop: CASTKLAGGPGEQFF. CDR3 sequence (DNA): TGTGCCAGCACCAAACTAGCGGGGGGGCCGGGTGAGCAGTTCTTC.

The sample holds a few counts of this clone. The V gene is TRBV27, the J gene TRBJ2-1; 11 positions match TRBD2. After removal of 4 bases from V and 7 bases from J, the junction contained 9 bases not matched to a gene. Germline CDR1 reads MNHEY; CDR2 reads SMNVEV (reference sequence). CDR3 size: 16 residues. The chain's CDR3 is CASSSLLAGVKNEQFF. CDR3 bases: TGTGCCAGCAGTTCCCTACTAGCGGGAGTCAAAAATGAGCAGTTCTTC.

This rearrangement joins TRBV5-1 to TRBJ2-7; D is perhaps TRBD2 (5 bases). The germline CDR1 and CDR2 sequences are SGHRS and YFSETQ. V shed 6 bases and J shed 5 bases, with 12 bases lying between them. This CDR3 region has 12 residues. The CDR3 loop is CASTQDGDEQYF. The CDR3 DNA is TGCGCCAGCACCCAGGACGGGGACGAGCAGTACTTC.

This clone was seen a single time. DNA of the CDR3: TGTGCCAGCAGTGAAGGGACTAGCGGGAGGGGCTCCTACAATGAGCAGTTCTTC. This sequence encodes CASSEGTSGRGSYNEQFF. The chain carries TRBV2 and TRBJ2-1, with TRBD2 matching over 15 bases. Germline CDR1 is SNHLY and CDR2 is FYNNEI. The trim removed 1 base at V and 0 bases at J, leaving 1 base unmatched. The CDR3 runs 18 residues. Full variable domain (missing parts from reference TRBV2 and TRBJ2-1): EPEVTQTPSHQVTQMGQEVILRCVPISNHLYFYWYRQILGQKVEFLVSFYNNEISEKSEIFDDQFSVERPDGSNFTLKIRSTKLEDSAMYFCASSEGTSGRGSYNEQFFGPGTRLTVL.

This chain connects TRBV7-5 to TRBJ1-4; no check of the table's D call, TRBD1, against the DNA was made. TRBV7-5 is listed as a pseudogene. CDR3 size: 17 residues. CDR3 sequence reads: CARSLKVADRGQEKLFF. The CDR3 DNA sequence: TGTGCCAGAAGCCTAAAGGTGGCGGACAGGGGGCAGGAAAAACTGTTTTTT.

This clone was found a few times. This sequence joins TRBV10-2 and TRBJ1-6, with 7 bases identical to TRBD1. Germline CDR1 and CDR2: WSHSY and SAAADI. CDR3 length: 15 amino acids. V lost 7 bases and J lost 4; bases outside the gene matches: 7. CDR3 coding DNA: TGCGCCAGCAATCCAGGGGGGAGTTATAATTCACCCCTCCACTTT. Its protein product is CASNPGGSYNSPLHF.

In its sample, this clone was seen a few times. The chain combines TRBV2 with TRBJ1-6; 7 nucleotides align to TRBD1. This CDR3 is 13 amino acids long. Germline V lookup: CDR1 SNHLY, CDR2 FYNNEI. Losses at the gene ends were 4 bases for V and 10 bases for J; bases not matched to a gene: 4. The DNA of the CDR3 is TGTGCCAGCAGTGGGGACAGTATCTCACCCCTCCACTTT. It encodes CASSGDSISPLHF.

Points on this clone: Other DNA sequences of this sample code for an identical CDR3. V and J are TRBV6-5 and TRBJ2-7; TRBD1 matches 7 bases. The CDR3 covers 13 residues. Germline V lookup: CDR1 MNHEY, CDR2 SVGAGI. V lost 6 bases and J lost 1; bases outside the gene matches: 3. The CDR3 loop is CASSRQGSYEQYF. The CDR3 DNA reads TGTGCCAGCAGCCGACAGGGTTCCTACGAGCAGTACTTC.

The chain uses TRBV5-1 and TRBJ2-4; D remains unclear. The CDR3 contains 15 residues. V dropped 2 bases and J dropped 6 bases, with 15 bases sitting between them. The germline V gene encodes CDR1 SGHRS and CDR2 YFSETQ. The CDR3 nucleotides read TGCGCCAGCAGCTTAGAAGGCAGGATCGCAAACATTCAGTACTTC. This gives the protein CASSLEGRIANIQYF. Looking up the rest from reference TRBV5-1 and TRBJ2-4 gives the full variable domain: KAGVTQTPRYLIKTRGQQVTLSCSPISGHRSVSWYQQTPGQGLQFLFEYFSETQRNKGNFPGRFSGRQFSNSRSEMNVSTLELGDSALYLCASSLEGRIANIQYFGAGTRLSVL.

This rearrangement joins TRBV5-5 to TRBJ2-5; 8 positions match TRBD2. CDR1 and CDR2 from the germline V gene are SGHKS and YYEKEE (reference sequence). J was trimmed by 4 bases and V by 3 bases; bases with no gene match: 5. The CDR3 loop spans 14 amino acids. DNA for the CDR3: TGTGCCAGCAGCTGGCGGGAGGAGGGAGAGACCCAGTACTTC. Encoded protein: CASSWREEGETQYF.